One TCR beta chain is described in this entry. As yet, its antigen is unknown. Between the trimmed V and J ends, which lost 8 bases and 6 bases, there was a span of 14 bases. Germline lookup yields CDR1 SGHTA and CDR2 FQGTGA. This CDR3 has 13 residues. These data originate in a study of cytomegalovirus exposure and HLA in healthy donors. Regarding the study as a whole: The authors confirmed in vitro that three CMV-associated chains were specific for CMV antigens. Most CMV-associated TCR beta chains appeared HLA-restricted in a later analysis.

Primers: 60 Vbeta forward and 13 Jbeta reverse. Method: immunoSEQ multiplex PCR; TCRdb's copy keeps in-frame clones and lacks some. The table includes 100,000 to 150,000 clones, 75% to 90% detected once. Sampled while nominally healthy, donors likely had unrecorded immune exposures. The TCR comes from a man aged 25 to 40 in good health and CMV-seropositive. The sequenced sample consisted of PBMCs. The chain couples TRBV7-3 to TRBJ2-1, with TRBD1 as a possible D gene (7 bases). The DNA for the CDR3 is TGTGCCAGCTCCTCAGGGGGGCTCAATGAGCAGTTCTTC. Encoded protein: CASSSGGLNEQFF.